The 5 T cell receptor beta chains listed next were all sequenced from one sample in a study of OX40 agonist ivuxolimab in advanced cancers. Assay: immunoSEQ multiplex PCR; the TCRdb copy retains only in-frame clones and omits some. The sample records 100,000 or so clones, under 90% being singletons. The source material was CD4+ or CD8+ T cells sorted from blood, sampled in a trial of the OX40 agonist ivuxolimab. These receptors originate from an adult with an advanced solid tumor such as melanoma, head and neck, liver or kidney cancer.

Comments on this clone: Other DNA sequences from this sample encode an identical CDR3 as well. The CDR3 DNA sequence: TGTGCCAGCACCCGGGACAGGGCCACAGATACGCAGTATTTT. This sequence encodes CASTRDRATDTQYF. V is TRBV2 and J is TRBJ2-3, with TRBD1 matching over 9 bases. The CDR3 contains 14 residues. The V gene's germline CDR1 is SNHLY and CDR2 FYNNEI. V dropped 7 bases and J dropped 2; count of bases not matched to a gene: 4.

The rearrangement uses TRBV9 and TRBJ1-4, with 8 bases identical to TRBD1. V shed 3 bases, J shed 8 bases, and the junction held 6 bases outside the gene matches. Per germline, CDR1 SGDLS and CDR2 YYNGEE. The CDR3 runs 14 residues. The CDR3 protein is CASSEDRVREKLFF. In DNA form, the CDR3 reads TGTGCCAGCAGCGAGGACAGGGTACGGGAAAAACTGTTTTTT.

The chain is built from TRBV12-5 and TRBJ2-5; D unresolved. The V gene lost 3 bases and the J gene lost 3 bases, with 8 bases spanning the gap. The germline gives CDR1 LGHNT, CDR2 FRNRAP. This CDR3 is 13 amino acids long. The CDR3 here is CASGFRDEETQYF. As DNA, the CDR3 is TGTGCTAGTGGTTTCAGAGACGAAGAGACCCAGTACTTC.

This chain uses TRBV7-2 with TRBJ2-1; D not certain. The CDR3 totals 14 residues. Trimming took off 1 base at V and 7 bases at J, with 11 bases between the two ends. Germline CDR1 reads SGHTA; CDR2 reads FQGNSA. The CDR3 spells CASSLVRNLNEQFF. The DNA of the CDR3 is TGTGCCAGCAGCTTAGTCCGGAACCTGAATGAGCAGTTCTTC.

The gene calls are TRBV5-1 and TRBJ2-7; TRBD1 matches at 7 bases. Unmatched junction bases numbered 3, after V lost 3 bases and J lost 0 bases. This CDR3 contains 14 residues. Germline CDR1 SGHRS, CDR2 YFSETQ. The CDR3 sequence is CASSSRDSSYEQYF. The CDR3 region has the DNA TGCGCCAGCAGCTCCCGGGACAGCTCCTACGAGCAGTACTTC.